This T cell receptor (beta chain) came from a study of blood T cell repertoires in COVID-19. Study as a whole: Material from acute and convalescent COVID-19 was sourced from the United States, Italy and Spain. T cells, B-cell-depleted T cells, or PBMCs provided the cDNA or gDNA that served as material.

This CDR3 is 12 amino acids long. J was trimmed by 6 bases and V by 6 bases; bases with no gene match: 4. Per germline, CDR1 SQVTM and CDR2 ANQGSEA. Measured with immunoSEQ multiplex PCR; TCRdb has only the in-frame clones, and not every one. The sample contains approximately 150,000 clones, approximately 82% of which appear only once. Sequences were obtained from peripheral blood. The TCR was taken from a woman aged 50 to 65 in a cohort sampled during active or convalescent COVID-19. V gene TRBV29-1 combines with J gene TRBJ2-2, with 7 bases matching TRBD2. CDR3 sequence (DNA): TGCAGCGTGGGGGGAGGGCCCGGGGAGCTGTTTTTT. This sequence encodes CSVGGGPGELFF.